The 27 T cell receptor beta chains listed next were all sequenced from one sample in a study of OX40 agonist ivuxolimab in advanced cancers. Preparation of the library involved the immunoSEQ multiplex PCR assay. TCRdb retrieved this table from immuneACCESS and kept in-frame rearrangements only. Not all clones are present; in checked studies, unresolved V genes account for under half, and no reason is known for the remainder. The sample yields 65,000 to 95,000 clones; roughly 92% were counted once. In total, the top ten clones hold around 10% of the sample. Sample: CD4+ or CD8+ T cells sorted from blood, taken in a trial of the OX40 agonist ivuxolimab. These receptors were collected from an adult with an advanced solid tumor such as melanoma, head and neck, liver or kidney cancer.

This chain joins TRBV7-9 and TRBJ1-2, with 8 bases aligning to TRBD1. Germline V CDR1 and CDR2: SEHNR, FQNEAQ (reference sequence). V dropped 5 bases and J dropped 4; count of bases not matched to a gene: 9. There are 15 residues in the CDR3. The CDR3 sequence is CASSPPGQVAYGYTF. The CDR3 coding sequence is TGTGCCAGCAGCCCCCCGGGACAGGTCGCCTATGGCTACACCTTC.

This chain links TRBV4-1 with TRBJ2-7; D possibly matches TRBD1 or TRBD2 (6 bases each). The V gene's germline CDR1 is MGHRA and CDR2 YSYEKL. CDR3 length: 16 residues. V lost 0 bases and J 2 bases, leaving 14 bases between the germline ends. The CDR3 coding sequence is TGCGCCAGCAGCCAAGAAAGGGGGGAGCGGGCCTACGAGCAGTACTTC. It yields the protein CASSQERGERAYEQYF.

V and J are TRBV7-9 and TRBJ1-1; 7 bases map to TRBD1. Unmatched junction bases numbered 7, after V lost 5 bases and J lost 1 base. Germline CDR1 SEHNR, CDR2 FQNEAQ (reference sequence). The CDR3 has 15 residues. CDR3 sequence (DNA): TGTGCCAGCAGCACTCCGGGACAGAGGAACACTGAAGCTTTCTTT. It translates to CASSTPGQRNTEAFF.

This sequence joins TRBV11-2 and TRBJ1-1; 12 nucleotides match TRBD1. The ends lost 6 bases at V and 4 bases at J; junction bases unmatched: 9. CDR1 SGHAT and CDR2 FQNNGV come from the germline V gene. The CDR3 is 16 residues long. The CDR3 spells CASRQGQGAGGTEAFF. CDR3 bases: TGTGCCAGCAGGCAGGGACAGGGGGCAGGGGGCACTGAAGCTTTCTTT.

V and J are TRBV5-1 and TRBJ2-2, with D possibly matching TRBD1 (5 bases). The germline CDR1 and CDR2 sequences are SGHRS and YFSETQ. V shed 0 bases and J shed 1 base, with 19 bases lying between them. CDR3 length equals 19 residues. CDR3 residues: CASSLGQGLRTENTGELFF. For the CDR3, the DNA is TGCGCCAGCAGCTTGGGGCAGGGCTTGAGAACAGAGAACACCGGGGAGCTGTTTTTT.

J is TRBJ2-1 and V is TRBV28; no firm D call. The germline gives CDR1 MDHEN, CDR2 SYDVKM. The CDR3 length is 15 residues. Trimming took off 3 bases at V and 7 bases at J, with 16 bases between the two ends. Here the CDR3 reads CASSLGFGDGNEQFF. CDR3 nucleotide sequence: TGTGCCAGCAGTTTGGGCTTCGGTGATGGAAATGAGCAGTTCTTC.

The rearrangement links TRBV7-6 to TRBJ2-2; D perhaps matches TRBD2 (5 bases). This CDR3 comprises 15 residues. CDR1 SGHVS and CDR2 FNYEAQ come from the germline V gene. Trimming left V 5 bases short and J 2 bases short, with 12 bases between. The CDR3 nucleotides are TGTGCCAGCAGCCCCGGGGTAGGCAACACCGGGGAGCTGTTTTTT. Protein sequence: CASSPGVGNTGELFF.

V is TRBV7-2 and J is TRBJ1-5; D ambiguous. This CDR3 has 17 residues. Germline CDR1 reads SGHTA; CDR2 reads FQGNSA. Trimming pared 1 base from V and 4 bases from J, leaving 17 bases between. CDR3 DNA: TGTGCCAGCAGCTTAGACTTATGGCAGATTAGTAATCAGCCCCAGCATTTT. Protein sequence: CASSLDLWQISNQPQHF.

V and J are TRBV9 and TRBJ2-1; D possibly corresponds to TRBD1 (6 bases). From germline, CDR1 is SGDLS and CDR2 YYNGEE. The CDR3 sequence is 15 residues long. Trimming took off 0 bases at V and 4 bases at J, with 11 bases between the two ends. CDR3 sequence: CASSVAGTNYNEQFF. CDR3 sequence (DNA): TGTGCCAGCAGCGTAGCCGGGACAAATTACAATGAGCAGTTCTTC.

The chain recombines TRBV7-6 with TRBJ2-2; TRBD2 is a possible D gene (6 bases). The germline gives CDR1 SGHVS, CDR2 FNYEAQ. There are 17 residues in the CDR3. Between the trimmed V and J ends, which lost 1 base and 2 bases, there was a span of 14 bases. This CDR3 reads CASSLVAGEDNTGELFF. The CDR3 DNA reads TGTGCCAGCAGCTTAGTAGCCGGGGAGGATAACACCGGGGAGCTGTTTTTT.

The chain combines TRBV5-6 with TRBJ1-5, with 7 bases matching TRBD1. The CDR3 covers 16 residues. CDR1 SGHDT and CDR2 YYEEEE come from the germline V gene. The V segment lost 0 bases and the J segment 5 bases; nucleotides outside the gene matches: 8. The CDR3 sequence is CASSLAGTAIYQPQHF. As DNA, the CDR3 is TGTGCCAGCAGCTTGGCCGGGACAGCCATCTATCAGCCCCAGCATTTT.

The V and J genes are TRBV10-3 and TRBJ2-1; TRBD2 matches 15 bases. V shed 6 bases and J 7 bases; nucleotides not matched to a gene: 13. Germline values: CDR1 ENHRY, CDR2 SYGVKD. This CDR3 comprises 18 residues. The CDR3 region has the DNA TGTGCCATCAGCTCCGGACTAGCGGGGGGGCTTCTGTTTAATGAGCAGTTCTTC. Translated: CAISSGLAGGLLFNEQFF.

This clone was seen once. The rearrangement joins TRBV19 to TRBJ2-1, with D unclear. Trimming shortened V by 5 bases and J by 8 bases, and 25 bases separated the two germline ends. CDR3 length: 17 residues. CDR1 is LNHDA and CDR2 is SQIVND in the germline V gene (reference sequence). In DNA form, the CDR3 reads TGTGCCAGTAGTTCCTTACAGTTACTATCGGGTTACGATGAGCAGTTCTTC. This translates into CASSSLQLLSGYDEQFF. Complete variable domain (other parts from reference TRBV19 and TRBJ2-1): DGGITQSPKYLFRKEGQNVTLSCEQNLNHDAMYWYRQDPGQGLRLIYYSQIVNDFQKGDIAEGYSVSREKKESFPLTVTSAQKNPTAFYLCASSSLQLLSGYDEQFFGPGTRLTVL.

The chain's CDR3 is CASSQRGVQETQYF. DNA for the CDR3: TGTGCCAGCAGCCAGCGGGGGGTTCAAGAGACCCAGTACTTC. This chain connects TRBV6-5 to TRBJ2-5; 9 bases are a match to TRBD2. CDR1 is MNHEY, CDR2 SVGAGI, per germline. The CDR3 runs to 14 residues. V shed 6 bases, J shed 2 bases, and the junction held 4 bases outside the gene matches.

This clone was detected once. V usage is TRBV14 and J usage is TRBJ2-7; D may be TRBD1 (7 bases). The CDR3 totals 15 residues. CDR1 and CDR2 (germline): SGHDN, FVKESK. Deletions cut 0 bases from V and 2 bases from J, with 11 bases between. The DNA of the CDR3 is TGTGCCAGCAGCCAAGACGGAGGGGGCCCCTACGAGCAGTACTTC. Translation: CASSQDGGGPYEQYF.

The chain employs TRBV5-1 and TRBJ2-7; 8 positions agree with TRBD2. CDR1 and CDR2 from the germline V gene are SGHRS and YFSETQ. The trim removed 5 bases at V and 4 bases at J, leaving 8 bases unmatched. CDR3 size: 14 residues. CDR3 DNA: TGCGCCAGCAGTCCCAGCGGGGGACCATACGAGCAGTACTTC. This gives the protein CASSPSGGPYEQYF.

The genes are TRBV5-6 and TRBJ1-1; D is undetermined. V lost 4 bases and J lost 3, with 7 bases in between. This CDR3 has 12 amino acids. From germline, CDR1 is SGHDT and CDR2 YYEEEE. The CDR3 here is CASSLQYTEAFF. The CDR3 nucleotides are TGTGCCAGCAGCCTTCAGTACACTGAAGCTTTCTTT. The variable domain in full, with the rest retrieved from reference TRBV5-6 and TRBJ1-1, is DAGVTQSPTHLIKTRGQQVTLRCSPKSGHDTVSWYQQALGQGPQFIFQYYEEEERQRGNFPDRFSGHQFPNYSSELNVNALLLGDSALYLCASSLQYTEAFFGQGTRLTVV.

The chain employs TRBV2 and TRBJ1-6, with TRBD1 matching 7 bases. The CDR3 is 14 residues long. Germline V gene sequence: CDR1 SNHLY, CDR2 FYNNEI. The J segment lost 10 bases and the V segment lost 6 bases, leaving 9 bases of the junction unmatched. Here the CDR3 reads CASSGDSMGSPLHF. In DNA form, the CDR3 reads TGTGCCAGCAGCGGGGACAGTATGGGATCACCCCTCCACTTT. The full variable domain, rest sourced from reference TRBV2 and TRBJ1-6, is EPEVTQTPSHQVTQMGQEVILRCVPISNHLYFYWYRQILGQKVEFLVSFYNNEISEKSEIFDDQFSVERPDGSNFTLKIRSTKLEDSAMYFCASSGDSMGSPLHFGNGTRLTVT.

This chain uses TRBV5-4 with TRBJ1-5; 12 nucleotides align to TRBD1. The CDR3 has 15 amino acids. V dropped 4 bases and J dropped 3; count of bases not matched to a gene: 2. Per the germline V gene, CDR1 is SGHNT and CDR2 is YYREEE (reference sequence). CDR3 residues: CASSRDRGLNQPQHF. Here the CDR3 DNA reads TGTGCCAGCAGCAGGGACAGGGGGCTCAATCAGCCCCAGCATTTT.

The CDR3 region is CASSVGLAHEQYF. In DNA, the CDR3 is TGTGCCAGCAGCGTAGGACTAGCGCACGAGCAGTACTTC. The V gene is TRBV9, the J gene TRBJ2-7; 8 bases match TRBD2. The CDR3 totals 13 residues. Germline CDR1 and CDR2: SGDLS and YYNGEE. Trimming took 0 bases from V and 5 from J; bases not matched to a gene: 1.

This sequence joins TRBV5-4 and TRBJ2-7; TRBD1 aligns across 11 bases. Germline values: CDR1 SGHNT, CDR2 YYREEE (reference sequence). The CDR3 is made up of 15 amino acids. Trimming cost V 4 bases and J 3 bases; bases outside gene matches: 6. Here the CDR3 reads CASSLGQGELYEQYF. The CDR3 nucleotides are TGTGCCAGCAGCCTGGGACAGGGGGAACTCTACGAGCAGTACTTC.

The chain employs TRBV6-1 and TRBJ1-5, with D perhaps TRBD1 (5 bases). The CDR3 totals 15 residues. CDR1 and CDR2 (germline): MNHNS, SASEGT. V shed 2 bases and J shed 8 bases, with 16 bases lying between them. In nucleotides, the CDR3 is TGTGCCAGCAGTGAATTTCCGGAGGGAGGGGAGCCCCAGCATTTT. Translating gives CASSEFPEGGEPQHF.

The rearrangement links TRBV29-1 to TRBJ1-5; TRBD1 matches 10 bases. The CDR3 runs 13 residues. The germline V gene has CDR1 SQVTM and CDR2 ANQGSEA. The junction had 3 bases not matched to a gene; V was cut back by 4 bases and J by 6 bases. The CDR3 DNA sequence: TGCAGCGTTGGACAGGGGGCTGGTCAGCCCCAGCATTTT. It encodes CSVGQGAGQPQHF.

This clone was recorded once. The V call is TRBV9, the J call TRBJ2-1; D might be TRBD2 (6 bases). Trimming pared 0 bases from V and 6 bases from J, leaving 13 bases between. The CDR3 runs 15 residues. Germline-derived CDR1 and CDR2 are SGDLS and YYNGEE. The CDR3 sequence is CASSVGGGIGNEQFF. The CDR3 DNA sequence: TGTGCCAGCAGCGTAGGGGGAGGAATCGGCAATGAGCAGTTCTTC.

The V call is TRBV25-1, the J call TRBJ1-1; D is ambiguous. This CDR3 has 16 residues. Germline assignment: CDR1 MGHDK and CDR2 SYGVNS. V gave up 1 base and J gave up 0 bases, with 12 bases separating them. The CDR3 DNA is TGTGCCAGCAGTGAATCACAAGTGGGCTTGAACACTGAAGCTTTCTTT. It codes for CASSESQVGLNTEAFF.

This chain joins TRBV30 and TRBJ2-7; D perhaps matches TRBD2 (6 bases). This CDR3 region has 15 residues. Germline CDR1 reads GTSNPN; CDR2 reads SVGIG (reference sequence). The V and J ends lost 0 bases and 0 bases respectively, with 12 bases between them. CDR3 region: CAWSVKGGISYEQYF. CDR3 bases: TGTGCCTGGAGTGTAAAGGGAGGTATCTCCTACGAGCAGTACTTC.

This rearrangement joins TRBV10-2 to TRBJ2-7, with TRBD1 as a possible D gene (6 bases). The CDR3 runs 13 residues. Trimming shortened V by 6 bases and J by 4 bases, and 13 bases separated the two germline ends. Germline V gives CDR1 WSHSY, CDR2 SAAADI. CDR3 DNA sequence: TGCGCCAGCAGCGCCGGGACACCTTACGAGCAGTACTTC. It translates to CASSAGTPYEQYF.